These 11 T cell receptor beta chains share one sample of origin, sequenced in a study of blood T cells in healthy people across ages. Then a second PCR, running about 7 to 11 cycles, was carried out with a sample-barcoded 5' primer and a J-beta primer mix. Via MiXCR, TCRdb re-called the 5' RACE reads, giving one row per CDR3 protein. This table holds 1.5 million to 2 million distinct CDR3 sequences, 49% found once. Sequencing was performed on blood. Receptors originate from a woman in her thirties or forties in good health.

The chain joins TRBV20-1 to TRBJ1-5; D is ambiguous. CDR3 length equals 12 residues. The germline V gene encodes CDR1 DFQATT and CDR2 SNEGSKA (reference sequence). Trimming took off 4 bases at V and 9 bases at J, with 13 bases between the two ends. Here the CDR3 reads CSAKGDGSPQHF. The CDR3 coding sequence is TGCAGTGCTAAAGGAGATGGGTCGCCCCAGCATTTT.

The chain has TRBV2 and TRBJ1-1, with D possibly being TRBD1 (5 bases). Trimming pared 4 bases from V and 7 bases from J, leaving 10 bases between. Germline CDR1 SNHLY, CDR2 FYNNEI. This CDR3 spans 12 amino acids. CDR3 protein: CASSVDSYEAFF. The CDR3, as DNA: TGTGCCAGCAGTGTAGACAGCTATGAAGCTTTCTTT.

The chain is built from TRBV28 and TRBJ1-2; possibly TRBD1 for D (5 bases). Germline CDR1 and CDR2: MDHEN and SYDVKM. V shed 7 bases and J shed 0 bases, with 18 bases lying between them. The CDR3 spans 16 residues. CDR3 coding DNA: TGTGCCAGCACCCGCAGGGACGGACCGGCTAACTATGGCTACACCTTC. Protein sequence: CASTRRDGPANYGYTF.

The chain uses TRBV12-3 or TRBV12-4 and TRBJ2-4, with D possibly being TRBD1 (6 bases). This CDR3 is built from 13 residues. Trimming took off 4 bases at V and 9 bases at J, with 13 bases between the two ends. In DNA, the CDR3 is TGTGCCAGCAGTTCGTCAGGGGAGACCATTCAGTACTTC. Protein sequence: CASSSSGETIQYF.

The chain links TRBV4-1 to TRBJ2-7, with TRBD2 as a possible D gene (5 bases). Germline-derived CDR1 and CDR2 are MGHRA and YSYEKL. The CDR3 has 15 amino acids. V lost 3 bases and J lost 2, with 14 bases in between. CDR3 sequence reads: CASSQGSLGAYEQYF. In nucleotides, the CDR3 is TGCGCCAGCAGCCAGGGGTCGCTGGGAGCCTACGAGCAGTACTTC.

This chain links TRBV18 with TRBJ2-1; D unresolved. Trimming removed 5 bases at V and 7 bases at J, with 9 bases between. This CDR3 has 12 amino acids. Germline V CDR1 and CDR2: KGHSH, LQKENI. The CDR3 region is CASSESRNEQFF. CDR3 in DNA: TGTGCCAGCTCAGAGTCTCGGAATGAGCAGTTCTTC.

This clonotype was seen more than once but under ten times. The chain recombines TRBV12-3 or TRBV12-4 with TRBJ2-5; 12 bases line up with TRBD2. V trimming: 4 bases; J trimming: 4 bases; junction bases outside the gene matches: 1. The CDR3 consists of 14 residues. The CDR3 region is CASSSSGGAETQYF. Written as DNA, the CDR3 is TGTGCCAGCAGTTCTAGCGGGGGGGCAGAGACCCAGTACTTC.

This chain links TRBV20-1 with TRBJ2-4, with D perhaps matching TRBD2 (5 bases). The CDR3 is made up of 14 amino acids. V lost 0 bases, J lost 13 bases, and 19 bases lay in between. From germline, CDR1 is DFQATT and CDR2 SNEGSKA (reference sequence). Here the CDR3 DNA reads TGCAGTGCTAGAGATAAACAGCCAAAGACTATGCAGTACTTC. This gives the protein CSARDKQPKTMQYF.

There are a few counts of this clonotype. The V call is TRBV24-1, the J call TRBJ2-3, with D perhaps TRBD2 (6 bases). The V gene lost 4 bases and the J gene lost 4 bases, with 23 bases spanning the gap. The length of the CDR3 is 18 residues. The germline CDR1 and CDR2 sequences are KGHDR and SFDVKD. CDR3 residues: CATSDSKILAVLADTQYF. The CDR3, as DNA: TGTGCCACCAGTGACTCCAAAATACTAGCAGTTCTGGCAGATACGCAGTATTTT.

The table lists this clonotype with a few counts. V is TRBV7-2 and J is TRBJ1-1, with a weak D call TRBD1 (5 bases). V was shortened by 5 bases and J by 5 bases, with 21 bases between the two germline ends. The CDR3 is made up of 16 amino acids. Germline V lookup: CDR1 SGHTA, CDR2 FQGNSA. The CDR3 loop reads CASSPRWDPGATEAFF. The CDR3 DNA follows: TGTGCCAGCAGCCCGAGATGGGACCCCGGGGCGACTGAAGCTTTCTTT.

The chain couples TRBV29-1 to TRBJ1-2; no clear D. Trimming pared 6 bases from V and 7 bases from J, leaving 9 bases between. Looked up from germline, CDR1 is SQVTM and CDR2 is ANQGSEA. The CDR3 is 10 amino acids. The CDR3 DNA reads as TGCAGCGTGGAGGGTATTGGCTACACCTTC. This translates into CSVEGIGYTF.